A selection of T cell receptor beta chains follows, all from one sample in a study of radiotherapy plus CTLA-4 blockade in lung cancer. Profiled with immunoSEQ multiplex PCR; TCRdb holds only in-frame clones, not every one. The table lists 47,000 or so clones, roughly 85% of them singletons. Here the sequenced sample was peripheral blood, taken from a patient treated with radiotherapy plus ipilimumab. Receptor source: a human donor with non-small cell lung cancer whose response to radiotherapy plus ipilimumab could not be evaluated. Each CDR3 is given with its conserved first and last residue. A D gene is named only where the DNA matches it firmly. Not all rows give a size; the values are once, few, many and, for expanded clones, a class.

CDR3: CASSPGPNTNEQFF
DNA: TGTGCCAGCAGCCCTGGGCCTAACACCAATGAGCAGTTCTTC
size: -
V: TRBV5-6
J: TRBJ2-1
D: -

CDR3: CASSFAHLYEQYF
DNA: TGTGCCAGCAGCTTTGCACATTTATACGAGCAGTACTTC
size: -
V: TRBV7-3
J: TRBJ2-7
D: -

CDR3: CASSSGRLAGGAEQYF
DNA: TGTGCCAGCAGCTCCGGTCGACTAGCGGGAGGAGCCGAGCAGTACTTC
size: -
V: TRBV13
J: TRBJ2-7
D: TRBD2

CDR3: CAWMGGNYGYTF
DNA: TGTGCCTGGATGGGGGGGAACTATGGCTACACCTTC
size: -
V: TRBV30
J: TRBJ1-2
D: -

CDR3: CASSLALTGELFF
DNA: TGTGCCAGCAGCTTAGCTCTCACCGGGGAGCTGTTTTTT
size: -
V: TRBV11-2
J: TRBJ2-2
D: -

CDR3: CASSLRDRSGELFF
DNA: TGTGCCAGCAGTTTACGGGATAGATCCGGGGAGCTGTTTTTT
size: -
V: TRBV28
J: TRBJ2-2
D: -

CDR3: CASSPGSGSYEQYF
DNA: TGTGCCAGCTCACCAGGCAGCGGGAGTTACGAGCAGTACTTC
size: -
V: TRBV18
J: TRBJ2-7
D: TRBD2

CDR3: CASSGRQIIRGAGTNTDTQYF
DNA: TGTGCCAGCAGTGGGCGACAGATAATCCGTGGGGCGGGGACGAACACAGATACGCAGTATTTT
size: once
V: TRBV2
J: TRBJ2-3
D: -

CDR3: CASSLGPGAYNEQFF
DNA: TGTGCCAGCAGCTTGGGGCCAGGGGCTTACAATGAGCAGTTCTTC
size: few
V: TRBV5-4
J: TRBJ2-1
D: -

CDR3: CSVGPTGDTIYF
DNA: TGCAGCGTTGGACCGACAGGGGACACCATATATTTT
size: few
V: TRBV29-1
J: TRBJ1-3
D: TRBD1

CDR3: CASSGTGATKSSGNTIYF
DNA: TGCGCCAGCAGCGGGACAGGGGCCACCAAGAGCTCTGGAAACACCATATATTTT
size: -
V: TRBV5-1
J: TRBJ1-3
D: TRBD1

CDR3: CASGGQKNTEAFF
DNA: TGTGCCAGCGGGGGACAAAAGAACACTGAAGCTTTCTTT
size: -
V: TRBV25-1
J: TRBJ1-1
D: -